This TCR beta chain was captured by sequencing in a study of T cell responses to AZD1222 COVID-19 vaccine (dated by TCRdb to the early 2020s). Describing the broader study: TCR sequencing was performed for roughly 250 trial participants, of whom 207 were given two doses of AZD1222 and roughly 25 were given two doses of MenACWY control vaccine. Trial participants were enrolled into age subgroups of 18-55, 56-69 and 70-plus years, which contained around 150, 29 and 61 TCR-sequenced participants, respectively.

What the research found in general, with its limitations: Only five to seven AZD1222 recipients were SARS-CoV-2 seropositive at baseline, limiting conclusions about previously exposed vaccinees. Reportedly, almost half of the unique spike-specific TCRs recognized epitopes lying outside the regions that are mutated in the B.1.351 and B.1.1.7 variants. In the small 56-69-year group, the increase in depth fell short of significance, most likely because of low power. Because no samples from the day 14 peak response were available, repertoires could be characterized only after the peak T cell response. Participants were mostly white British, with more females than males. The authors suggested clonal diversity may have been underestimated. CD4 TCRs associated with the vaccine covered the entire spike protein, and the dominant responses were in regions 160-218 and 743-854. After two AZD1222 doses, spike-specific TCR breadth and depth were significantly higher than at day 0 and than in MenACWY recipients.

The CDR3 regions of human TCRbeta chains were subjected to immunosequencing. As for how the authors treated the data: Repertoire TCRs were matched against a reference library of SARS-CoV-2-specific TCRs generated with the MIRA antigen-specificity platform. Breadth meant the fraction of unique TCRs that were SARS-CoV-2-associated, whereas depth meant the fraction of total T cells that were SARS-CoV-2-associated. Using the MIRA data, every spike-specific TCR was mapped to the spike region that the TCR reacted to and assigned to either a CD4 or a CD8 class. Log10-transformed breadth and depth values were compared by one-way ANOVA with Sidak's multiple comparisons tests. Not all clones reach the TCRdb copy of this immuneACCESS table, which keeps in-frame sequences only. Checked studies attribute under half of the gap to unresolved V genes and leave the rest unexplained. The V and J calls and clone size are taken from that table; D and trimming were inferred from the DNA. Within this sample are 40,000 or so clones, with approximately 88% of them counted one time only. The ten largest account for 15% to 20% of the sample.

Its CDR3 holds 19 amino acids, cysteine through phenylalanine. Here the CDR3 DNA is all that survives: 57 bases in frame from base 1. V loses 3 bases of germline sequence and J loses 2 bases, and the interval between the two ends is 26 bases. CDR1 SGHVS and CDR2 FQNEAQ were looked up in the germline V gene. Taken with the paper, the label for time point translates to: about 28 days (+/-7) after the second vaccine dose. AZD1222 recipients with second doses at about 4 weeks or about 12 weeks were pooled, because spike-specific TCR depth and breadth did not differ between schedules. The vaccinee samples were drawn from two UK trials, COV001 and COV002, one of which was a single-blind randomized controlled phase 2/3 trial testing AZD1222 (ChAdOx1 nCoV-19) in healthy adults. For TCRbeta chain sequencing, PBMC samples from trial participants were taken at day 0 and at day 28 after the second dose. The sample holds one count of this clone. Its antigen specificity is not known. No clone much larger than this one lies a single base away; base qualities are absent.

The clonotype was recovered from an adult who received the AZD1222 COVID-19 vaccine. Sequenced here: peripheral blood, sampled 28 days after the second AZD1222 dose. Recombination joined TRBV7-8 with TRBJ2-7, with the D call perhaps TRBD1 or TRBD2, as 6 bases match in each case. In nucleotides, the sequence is TGTGCCAGCAGCTTTCAAAGCATCTTCGGGGGCGCAAGCCCCTACGAGCAGTACTTC. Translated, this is CASSFQSIFGGASPYEQYF.